This T cell receptor beta chain came from a study of cytomegalovirus exposure and HLA in healthy donors. J gave up 1 base and V 0 bases, and 2 bases lay outside the gene matches. CDR3 length equals 16 residues. Germline V CDR1 and CDR2: SGHTA, FQGTGA. A remark on this clone: Its target is unknown.

PCR involved 60 Vbeta and 13 Jbeta primers. Libraries were prepared by immunoSEQ multiplex PCR; TCRdb keeps only in-frame clonotypes and omits some of them. Of about 130,000 clones detected, around three quarters appear once; the ten largest clones hold 6.5%. Overall study results and limits: There were approximately 150 TCR beta chains listed as cytomegalovirus-associated.

The sequence derives from a middle-aged man in good health and CMV-seropositive. Sequenced input: PBMCs. The chain employs TRBV7-3 and TRBJ2-2; the match to TRBD2 covers 7 bases. The CDR3 loop reads CASSLTGRVNTGELFF. CDR3 DNA: TGTGCCAGCAGCTTAACGGGGAGGGTGAACACCGGGGAGCTGTTTTTT.